A selection of T cell receptor beta chains follows, all from one sample in a study of OX40 agonist ivuxolimab in advanced cancers. TCRdb's copy holds only in-frame clones and misses some; the assay was immunoSEQ multiplex PCR. Among more than 25,000 clones listed, roughly 86% were seen once. Sequencing used CD4+ or CD8+ T cells sorted from blood, obtained in a trial of the OX40 agonist ivuxolimab. All receptors derive from an adult with an advanced solid tumor such as melanoma, head and neck, liver or kidney cancer. CDR3s include the opening cysteine and the closing phenylalanine or tryptophan. D genes are given only for firm matches. A row's size may be missing; if present it is once, few, many or a size class.

J | V | size | D | CDR3 | DNA
TRBJ2-7 | TRBV7-9 | NA | NA | CASSSSGHGTYEQYF | TGTGCCAGCAGCTCGAGCGGCCACGGCACCTACGAGCAGTACTTC
TRBJ1-1 | TRBV15 | once | NA | CATSNTVTGNTEAFF | TGTGCCACCAGCAACACCGTCACTGGAAACACTGAAGCTTTCTTT
TRBJ2-7 | TRBV27 | NA | TRBD1 | CATSLGTGLSYEQYF | TGTGCCACTTCCCTCGGGACAGGACTCTCCTACGAGCAGTACTTC
TRBJ1-1 | TRBV19 | NA | NA | CASSILGATEAFF | TGTGCCAGTAGTATCTTAGGGGCCACTGAAGCTTTCTTT
TRBJ2-2 | TRBV28 | NA | TRBD2 | CASESGRDDTGELFF | TGTGCCAGCGAGTCCGGGAGGGACGACACCGGGGAGCTGTTTTTT
TRBJ2-7 | TRBV5-1 | NA | NA | CASSPRVDGVGEQYF | TGCGCCAGCAGCCCGAGGGTCGATGGGGTGGGGGAGCAGTACTTC
TRBJ2-1 | TRBV7-9 | NA | NA | CASSVPSEQFF | TGTGCCAGCTCCGTCCCGTCTGAGCAGTTCTTC
TRBJ1-5 | TRBV5-8 | NA | NA | CASSLEGSGNQPQHF | TGTGCCAGCAGCTTGGAAGGGAGTGGCAATCAGCCCCAGCATTTT
TRBJ2-5 | TRBV13 | once | NA | CASSPRHEETQYF | TGTGCCAGCAGCCCAAGACACGAAGAGACCCAGTACTTC
TRBJ1-1 | TRBV4-1 | NA | NA | CASSLGRMNTEAFF | TGCGCCAGCAGTCTTGGACGGATGAACACTGAAGCTTTCTTT
TRBJ1-2 | TRBV6-1 | NA | TRBD1 | CASRVSRGPNYGYTF | TGTGCCAGCAGAGTCAGCAGGGGGCCTAACTATGGCTACACCTTC
TRBJ2-7 | TRBV28 | NA | TRBD1 | CASTWLGTGVHEQYF | TGTGCCAGCACGTGGCTGGGGACAGGGGTTCACGAGCAGTACTTC
TRBJ2-1 | TRBV6-5 | NA | NA | CASSSPWVSNEQFF | TGTGCCAGCAGTTCCCCCTGGGTTAGTAATGAGCAGTTCTTC
TRBJ2-7 | TRBV28 | NA | NA | CASSSREGVGEQYF | TGTGCCAGCAGTAGCCGAGAGGGAGTGGGAGAGCAGTACTTC
TRBJ2-2 | TRBV18 | NA | NA | CASSPSRSDQELFF | TGTGCCAGCTCACCGTCCCGGTCTGACCAGGAGCTGTTTTTT
TRBJ1-2 | TRBV29-1 | NA | NA | CSVDQDGCYTF | TGCAGCGTTGACCAGGACGGATGCTACACCTTC
TRBJ2-3 | TRBV13 | NA | NA | CASSLLARVSTDTQYF | TGTGCCAGCAGCTTGCTTGCGCGGGTAAGCACAGATACGCAGTATTTT
TRBJ2-1 | TRBV15 | once | NA | CATSTETDEQFF | TGTGCCACCAGCACTGAGACCGATGAGCAGTTCTTC
TRBJ1-1 | TRBV27 | NA | TRBD1 | CASRTQGGNTEAFF | TGTGCCAGCAGGACACAGGGGGGCAACACTGAAGCTTTCTTT
TRBJ2-3 | TRBV11-3 | NA | NA | CASRQRTSDTQYF | TGTGCCAGCAGACAGCGCACGAGCGATACGCAGTATTTT
TRBJ2-7 | TRBV6-6 | NA | NA | CASTDSYEQYF | TGTGCCAGTACTGACTCCTACGAGCAGTACTTC
TRBJ2-7 | TRBV6-1 | NA | TRBD1 | CASSISGTGFLEQYF | TGTGCCAGCAGTATTTCCGGGACAGGGTTTCTCGAGCAGTACTTC
TRBJ2-5 | TRBV4-1 | NA | TRBD2 | CASSQDFPREEKETQYF | TGCGCCAGCAGCCAAGACTTCCCCCGGGAGGAGAAAGAGACCCAGTACTTC
TRBJ2-7 | TRBV10-3 | NA | TRBD2 | CAIGEGSYEQYF | TGTGCCATCGGGGAGGGCTCCTACGAGCAGTACTTC
TRBJ2-7 | TRBV11-2 | NA | NA | CASSSNRPEQYF | TGTGCCAGCAGCTCAAACAGGCCCGAGCAGTACTTC
TRBJ1-4 | TRBV7-9 | once | NA | CASSSTGGNEKLFF | TGTGCCAGCAGCTCGACGGGGGGGAATGAAAAACTGTTTTTT
TRBJ2-3 | TRBV7-9 | NA | TRBD1 | CASSIPGQAEDTQYF | TGTGCCAGCAGCATACCGGGACAGGCGGAAGATACGCAGTATTTT
TRBJ1-1 | TRBV4-2 | NA | NA | CASSQDSNLNTEAFF | TGTGCCAGCAGCCAAGACTCTAACTTGAACACTGAAGCTTTCTTT
TRBJ2-7 | TRBV27 | NA | NA | CASSFTGMSSYEQYF | TGTGCCAGCAGTTTTACAGGCATGAGCTCCTACGAGCAGTACTTC
TRBJ1-1 | TRBV28 | NA | TRBD1 | CATGQLRTEAFF | TGTGCCACGGGACAGCTGAGGACTGAAGCTTTCTTT
TRBJ2-7 | TRBV7-6 | NA | TRBD2 | CASSPGTSGLDYEQYF | TGTGCCAGCAGCCCCGGGACTAGCGGGTTAGACTACGAGCAGTACTTC
TRBJ2-2 | TRBV30 | NA | NA | CAWNSGQEELFF | TGTGCCTGGAATTCAGGGCAGGAGGAGCTGTTTTTT
TRBJ2-7 | TRBV28 | NA | NA | CASSLRGGAYEQYF | TGTGCCAGCAGTTTAAGGGGGGGGGCCTACGAGCAGTACTTC
TRBJ2-1 | TRBV19 | once | TRBD2 | CASSIGLAGSNEQFF | TGTGCCAGTAGTATAGGGCTAGCGGGGTCCAATGAGCAGTTCTTC
TRBJ2-6 | TRBV30 | NA | TRBD1 | CAWGQGAGANVLTF | TGTGCCTGGGGACAGGGGGCTGGGGCCAACGTCCTGACTTTC
TRBJ2-2 | TRBV27 | NA | NA | CASSYGMNTGELFF | TGTGCCAGCAGTTACGGGATGAACACCGGGGAGCTGTTTTTT
TRBJ2-5 | TRBV10-1 | NA | NA | CASSVEDSPPETQYF | TGCGCCAGCAGCGTAGAAGACTCGCCCCCAGAGACCCAGTACTTC
TRBJ2-5 | TRBV19 | NA | TRBD2 | CASSKGPSGQETQYF | TGTGCCAGTAGTAAAGGGCCTAGCGGGCAAGAGACCCAGTACTTC
TRBJ2-7 | TRBV28 | NA | NA | CAASTRVSTYEQYF | TGTGCCGCCAGCACCAGGGTCAGCACCTACGAGCAGTACTTC
TRBJ2-6 | TRBV5-6 | NA | NA | CASSPRVWGANVLTF | TGTGCCAGCAGCCCGAGGGTGTGGGGGGCCAACGTCCTGACTTTC
TRBJ2-1 | TRBV11-2 | once | NA | CASSLGWNEQFF | TGTGCCAGCAGCTTAGGATGGAATGAGCAGTTCTTC
TRBJ2-3 | TRBV9 | once | TRBD2 | CASSASLSGRRTDTQYF | TGTGCCAGCAGCGCAAGCCTTAGCGGGAGAAGAACAGATACGCAGTATTTT